This T cell receptor beta chain was recorded in a study of human T cells and chemical hapten exposure. Germline CDR1 reads MNHNS; CDR2 reads SASEGT. V lost 4 bases, J lost 3 bases, and 9 bases lay in between. The CDR3 length is 14 residues. Time point of the sample: patch test 1, 2 weeks after DPC sensitization. The sample's treatment: therapeutic diphenylcyclopropenone sensitization with weekly scalp DPC. Individual cDNA molecules received unique molecular identifiers in the library. TCRdb independently ran MiXCR on the RACE reads; one entry per CDR3 protein. The table records around 340,000 distinct CDR3 sequences, 5.5% to 8% of them present only once.

This material consisted of whole blood, taken in connection with sensitization to the hapten diphenylcyclopropenone (DPC). The chain has TRBV6-1 and TRBJ1-4, with D unresolved. The clonotype originates from a woman between 18 and 29 years old with alopecia areata. Some clones in this sample may be carry-over from other donors' samples. The CDR3 nucleotides are TGTGCCAGCAGTGTTGGGTCGGCTAATGAAAAACTGTTTTTT. Amino acids: CASSVGSANEKLFF.